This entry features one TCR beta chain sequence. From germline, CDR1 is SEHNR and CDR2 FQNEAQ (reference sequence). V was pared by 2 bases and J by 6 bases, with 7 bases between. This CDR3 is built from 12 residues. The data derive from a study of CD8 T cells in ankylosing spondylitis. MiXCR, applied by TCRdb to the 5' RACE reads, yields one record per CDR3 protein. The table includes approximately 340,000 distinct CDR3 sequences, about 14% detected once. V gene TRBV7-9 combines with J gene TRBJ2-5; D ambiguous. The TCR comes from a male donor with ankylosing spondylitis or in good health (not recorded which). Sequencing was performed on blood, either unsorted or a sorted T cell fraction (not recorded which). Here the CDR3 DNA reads TGTGCCAGCAGCTTAAATACTCAGACCCAGTACTTC. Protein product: CASSLNTQTQYF.